This T cell receptor beta chain emerged from a study of shared clonotypes between healthy human individuals. Sorted-subset replicate PCR reactions were performed with approximately 200 ng DNA, corresponding to roughly 30,000 T cell genomes. Under the authors' procedure: ImmunoSEQ junction-only sequences lacked quality scores, so their filtering differed. This table comes from immunoSEQ multiplex PCR, and its TCRdb copy is limited to in-frame clones, with some not included. That table is the source of V, J and clone size, and D and trimming were worked out from the DNA. The sample carries 1 million to 1.3 million clones, more than 75% recorded once. The TCR was taken from a man aged 18 to 35 in good health. Some clones in this sample may be carry-over from other donors' samples. Sample: memory CD4+ T cells from PBMCs. Subset in this sample: CD45RA-negative fraction.

CDR3 DNA sequence: TGTGCCAGCAGCGTAGATGTTAGCGGCACAGATACGCAGTATTTT. Amino acid sequence: CASSVDVSGTDTQYF. The chain couples TRBV9 to TRBJ2-3; possible D gene TRBD2, 5 bases. Germline-derived CDR1 and CDR2 are SGDLS and YYNGEE. The CDR3 runs to 15 residues. V lost 0 bases, J lost 1 base, and 9 bases lay in between.